This is a list of T cell receptor beta chains from one sample in a study of blood T cell repertoires in COVID-19. Measured with immunoSEQ multiplex PCR; TCRdb has only the in-frame clones, and not every one. Of roughly 64,000 clones detected, around 80% appear once; the ten largest clones hold approximately 15%. The material sequenced was peripheral blood. These receptors originate from a man aged 55 to 70 with COVID-19, enrolled during active disease. CDR3s include the opening cysteine and the closing phenylalanine or tryptophan. The D gene is left open where the match is weak. The size entry is marked missing in some rows and otherwise reads once, few, many or a size class.

clone size,V gene,J gene,D gene,CDR3 DNA,CDR3 protein
.,TRBV2,TRBJ2-2,.,TGTGCCAGCAGTCCGGGACCCGGGGGTCTGTTTTTT,CASSPGPGGLFF
once,TRBV5-1,TRBJ1-1,TRBD1,TGCGCCAGTGCTGAGGGGGCCTTCACTGAAGCTTTCTTT,CASAEGAFTEAFF
medium-sized,TRBV2,TRBJ1-2,.,TGTGCCAGCACATACGGCTATGGCTACACCTTC,CASTYGYGYTF
once,TRBV28,TRBJ1-1,.,TGTGCCAGCAGTCCAAGAACCGGACAACTGATTGAAGCTTTCTTT,CASSPRTGQLIEAFF
.,TRBV5-1,TRBJ2-5,TRBD1,TGCGCCAGCAGCGAGGGCCGGGACAGCCAAGAGACCCAGTACTTC,CASSEGRDSQETQYF
.,TRBV5-5,TRBJ1-5,.,TGTGCCAGCAGCCCCTCACCGAGCGGGCAGGGTCAGCCCCAGCATTTT,CASSPSPSGQGQPQHF
.,TRBV18,TRBJ2-1,TRBD1,TGTGCCAGCTCATCTTTGGGTTCCGGGACAGGGGACAATGAGCAGTTCTTC,CASSSLGSGTGDNEQFF
medium-sized,TRBV5-6,TRBJ2-5,.,TGTGCCAGCAGCTTAGCAGAGACCCAGTACTTC,CASSLAETQYF
.,TRBV19,TRBJ2-5,TRBD1,TGTGCCAGTAGTACCACAGGGGGCGAGGAGACCCAGTACTTC,CASSTTGGEETQYF
once,TRBV7-9,TRBJ2-2,TRBD1,TGTGCCAGCAGCTTAGGTTCAGGGGGAACCGGGGAGCTGTTTTTT,CASSLGSGGTGELFF
few,TRBV5-4,TRBJ2-3,.,TGTGCCAGCAGCTCGCGAAATCCTAGAGATACGCAGTATTTT,CASSSRNPRDTQYF
.,TRBV10-3,TRBJ2-6,TRBD2,TGTGCCACAAGCGGGAGTTCTGGGGCCAACGTCCTGACTTTC,CATSGSSGANVLTF
.,TRBV24-1,TRBJ2-3,.,TGTGCCACCAGTGATCCCACAGGTCGTAATACGCAGTATTTT,CATSDPTGRNTQYF
.,TRBV3-1/TRBV3-2,TRBJ1-5,.,TGTGCCAGCAGCCAAAGTTACAGCTATAGCAATCAGCCCCAGCATTTT,CASSQSYSYSNQPQHF
.,TRBV2,TRBJ1-6,.,TGTGCCAGCGGGGTAGAAACAGGGTGGCGTTCACCCCTCCACTTT,CASGVETGWRSPLHF
once,TRBV5-1,TRBJ2-3,TRBD2,TGCGCCAGCAGCTTTAAGGGGAGGGAAGATACGCAGTATTTT,CASSFKGREDTQYF
few,TRBV2,TRBJ1-3,TRBD1,TGTGCCAGCGGCGCCAGGGGGCGCTCCGGAAACACCATATATTTT,CASGARGRSGNTIYF
.,TRBV6-6,TRBJ2-7,TRBD1,TGTGCCAGCAGCCGTAACCCGGGACAGCCCTACGAGCAGTACTTC,CASSRNPGQPYEQYF
.,TRBV4-2,TRBJ1-5,.,TGTGCCAGCAGCCAAGATGGCCAGGTCAATCAGCCCCAGCATTTT,CASSQDGQVNQPQHF
.,TRBV9,TRBJ2-7,TRBD2,TGTGCCAGCAGCGTAAATAGCGGGAGTGAGCAGTACTTC,CASSVNSGSEQYF
.,TRBV6-1,TRBJ2-7,TRBD1,TGTGCCAGCAGTGAAGCTCTCGTAGACAGGGCCTCCTACGAGCAGTACTTC,CASSEALVDRASYEQYF
.,TRBV6-5,TRBJ2-3,.,TGTGCCAGTCGTCCCGGGACATTGGCAGATACGCAGTATTTT,CASRPGTLADTQYF
few,TRBV5-1,TRBJ2-7,TRBD2,TGCGCCAGCAGCCCGGGGACTACCTACGAGCAGTACTTC,CASSPGTTYEQYF
.,TRBV5-1,TRBJ1-1,.,TGCGCCAGCAGCTTGAAGGGGGACACTGAAGCTTTCTTT,CASSLKGDTEAFF
.,TRBV5-1,TRBJ2-5,.,TGCGCCAGCAGTCAACAGGGAGAAGAGACCCAGTACTTC,CASSQQGEETQYF
.,TRBV7-2,TRBJ2-6,.,TGTGCCAGCAGCGGACGGGACTTCGGCTCTGGGGCCAACGTCCTGACTTTC,CASSGRDFGSGANVLTF